A selection of T cell receptor beta chains follows, all from one sample in a study of T cells in tumors after PD-1 blockade. Repertoires were generated with immunoSEQ multiplex PCR, while TCRdb's copy carries only in-frame clones and drops some. The sample consists of just under 65,000 clones, about 74% of them appearing once. The sample here was PBMCs, taken after anti-PD-1 treatment. Receptor source: a human donor with basal cell carcinoma. Both conserved end residues are part of each CDR3. A D gene is named only where the DNA matches it firmly. Clone size is stated in some rows and not others, as once, few, many or a class when expanded.

size	D	V	length	J	CDR3	DNA
NA	NA	TRBV5-4	19	TRBJ1-5	CASSPPGIHLLQSNQPQHF	TGTGCCAGCAGCCCCCCCGGGATCCACCTCCTACAAAGCAATCAGCCCCAGCATTTT
once	NA	TRBV7-9	13	TRBJ2-5	CASSLARQETQYF	TGTGCCAGCAGCTTAGCGAGGCAAGAGACCCAGTACTTC
NA	NA	TRBV6-4	16	TRBJ1-5	CASTGTRLFSNQPQHF	TGTGCCAGCACGGGGACACGGCTCTTTAGCAATCAGCCCCAGCATTTT
NA	NA	TRBV6-6	17	TRBJ1-3	CASSPLLGGFSGNTIYF	TGTGCCAGCAGTCCCCTGCTTGGGGGCTTCTCTGGAAACACCATATATTTT
few	NA	TRBV24-1	13	TRBJ1-2	CATSDSENYGYTF	TGTGCCACCAGTGATTCGGAGAACTATGGCTACACCTTC
NA	NA	TRBV7-6	13	TRBJ2-7	CASSLSLGLEQYF	TGTGCCAGCAGCTTATCTCTTGGGCTCGAGCAGTACTTC
NA	NA	TRBV29-1	14	TRBJ2-2	CSAGDLSRTGELFF	TGCAGCGCTGGAGACTTATCACGGACCGGGGAGCTGTTTTTT
NA	NA	TRBV19	15	TRBJ2-7	CASSPSAIRGYEQYF	TGTGCCAGTAGCCCCTCCGCGATTAGGGGCTACGAGCAGTACTTC
NA	TRBD2	TRBV3-1/TRBV3-2	16	TRBJ2-3	CASSHRAGGPMDTQYF	TGTGCCAGCAGCCATCGAGCGGGGGGGCCGATGGATACGCAGTATTTT
NA	NA	TRBV10-1	10	TRBJ1-6	CASRGSPLHF	TGCGCCAGCAGGGGTTCACCCCTCCACTTT
NA	TRBD1	TRBV7-2	14	TRBJ2-7	CASSAGTGGSEQYF	TGTGCCAGCAGCGCCGGGACAGGTGGGTCCGAGCAGTACTTC
once	NA	TRBV30	11	TRBJ2-7	CAWMLGVEQYF	TGTGCCTGGATGCTTGGGGTCGAGCAGTACTTC
NA	NA	TRBV19	12	TRBJ2-7	CATDRGGSEQYF	TGTGCCACCGATAGAGGAGGGAGCGAGCAGTACTTC
NA	NA	TRBV14	12	TRBJ2-3	CASSPRTDTQYF	TGTGCCAGCAGCCCGAGGACAGATACGCAGTATTTT
NA	TRBD1	TRBV5-1	14	TRBJ2-7	CASTPGQGIDEQYF	TGCGCCAGCACCCCGGGACAGGGAATCGACGAGCAGTACTTC
NA	TRBD2	TRBV7-9	17	TRBJ2-3	CASSLGYGTSVTDTQYF	TGTGCCAGCAGCTTAGGTTATGGGACTAGCGTCACAGATACGCAGTATTTT
NA	NA	TRBV28	18	TRBJ2-5	CASSLWSPRDRNQETQYF	TGTGCCAGCAGTTTATGGTCCCCCCGGGACCGCAACCAAGAGACCCAGTACTTC
NA	NA	TRBV9	13	TRBJ1-1	CASSVDSNTEAFF	TGTGCCAGCAGCGTAGATTCGAACACTGAAGCTTTCTTT
few	NA	TRBV19	14	TRBJ2-7	CASSILDRTYEQYF	TGTGCCAGTAGTATTCTGGACAGAACCTACGAGCAGTACTTC
NA	NA	TRBV19	14	TRBJ2-7	CASSHPGGIYEQYF	TGTGCCAGTAGTCATCCGGGGGGCATTTACGAGCAGTACTTC
NA	NA	TRBV6-2/TRBV6-3	16	TRBJ2-3	CASSYWGNPSTDTQYF	TGTGCCAGCAGTTATTGGGGGAACCCTAGCACAGATACGCAGTATTTT
NA	NA	TRBV2	14	TRBJ1-2	CASTIRAGGGGYTF	TGTGCCAGCACTATCCGGGCCGGGGGGGGTGGCTACACCTTC
NA	TRBD1	TRBV5-1	15	TRBJ1-1	CASLSGGGMNTEAFF	TGCGCCAGCCTCTCAGGGGGGGGCATGAACACTGAAGCTTTCTTT
NA	NA	TRBV5-6	13	TRBJ1-2	CASSSRGTYGYTF	TGTGCCAGCAGCTCGCGGGGCACCTATGGCTACACCTTC
NA	TRBD1	TRBV6-5	16	TRBJ1-2	CASSYVRTGGGYGYTF	TGTGCCAGCAGTTACGTAAGGACAGGGGGAGGCTATGGCTACACCTTC
NA	TRBD2	TRBV6-2/TRBV6-3	15	TRBJ2-1	CASSLLAGGHIEQFF	TGTGCCAGCAGCTTACTAGCGGGGGGGCATATTGAGCAGTTCTTC
NA	NA	TRBV21-1	11	TRBJ1-4	CASRSTGKLFF	TGTGCCAGCAGATCTACAGGGAAACTGTTTTTT
NA	TRBD1	TRBV6-5	13	TRBJ2-7	CASSLQGAFEQYF	TGTGCCAGCAGTCTCCAGGGGGCTTTCGAGCAGTACTTC
NA	NA	TRBV12-3/TRBV12-4	13	TRBJ2-1	CASKGTANNEQFF	TGTGCCAGCAAGGGGACGGCAAACAATGAGCAGTTCTTC
once	TRBD2	TRBV27	16	TRBJ2-2	CASSRLGGSVPGELFF	TGTGCCAGCAGTCGGCTGGGGGGGTCAGTACCCGGGGAGCTGTTTTTT
NA	TRBD2	TRBV7-8	15	TRBJ2-7	CASSLSGGATYEQYF	TGTGCCAGCAGCCTCAGCGGGGGGGCCACCTACGAGCAGTACTTC
NA	TRBD1	TRBV5-1	14	TRBJ2-5	CASVTGTGAETQYF	TGCGCCAGCGTAACCGGGACAGGGGCCGAGACCCAGTACTTC
NA	TRBD1	TRBV19	14	TRBJ1-2	CASSVRTGAGGYTF	TGTGCCAGTAGTGTTCGGACAGGGGCGGGCGGCTACACCTTC
NA	NA	TRBV30	14	TRBJ1-1	CAWSVKRPSAGAFF	TGTGCCTGGAGTGTCAAAAGACCCTCGGCTGGGGCTTTCTTT
few	TRBD1	TRBV5-1	13	TRBJ2-2	CASSGQGVGELFF	TGCGCCAGCAGCGGACAGGGAGTCGGGGAGCTGTTTTTT
NA	NA	TRBV2	12	TRBJ1-2	CASPGEDYGYTF	TGTGCCAGCCCCGGGGAGGACTATGGCTACACCTTC
NA	TRBD2	TRBV2	16	TRBJ2-1	CASSPSGTSSYNEQFF	TGTGCCAGCAGTCCTAGCGGGACTAGCTCCTACAATGAGCAGTTCTTC
NA	NA	TRBV29-1	13	TRBJ2-7	CSARAGGLYEQYF	TGCAGCGCCCGGGCCGGGGGACTCTACGAGCAGTACTTC
once	TRBD1	TRBV5-1	15	TRBJ1-1	CASSLGDRSNTEAFF	TGCGCCAGCAGCTTGGGGGACAGGTCGAACACTGAAGCTTTCTTT
NA	NA	TRBV5-1	14	TRBJ2-7	CASSLLQGLREQYF	TGCGCCAGCAGCTTGTTGCAGGGGCTCCGGGAGCAGTACTTC
NA	TRBD2	TRBV18	16	TRBJ2-2	CASSPPGTSFTGELFF	TGTGCCAGCTCACCACCCGGGACTAGCTTCACCGGGGAGCTGTTTTTT
NA	NA	TRBV24-1	13	TRBJ2-3	CATSDRGKDTQYF	TGTGCCACCAGTGATCGCGGAAAAGATACGCAGTATTTT
NA	TRBD1	TRBV10-3	17	TRBJ1-4	CASKAGTGGVIGEKLFF	TGTGCCAGCAAAGCCGGGACAGGGGGCGTTATAGGTGAAAAACTGTTTTTT
NA	TRBD2	TRBV19	20	TRBJ2-5	CASSIEAAGGPWENIETQYF	TGTGCCAGTAGTATTGAAGCCGCGGGGGGGCCCTGGGAGAATATAGAGACCCAGTACTTC
NA	TRBD1	TRBV18	14	TRBJ2-7	CASSPGTGVYEQYF	TGTGCCAGCTCACCAGGGACAGGGGTCTACGAGCAGTACTTC
NA	NA	TRBV7-2	19	TRBJ1-6	CASSLAISFGTGDNSPLHF	TGTGCCAGCAGCTTAGCGATCTCATTCGGGACGGGGGATAATTCACCCCTCCACTTT
NA	TRBD1	TRBV6-5	11	TRBJ2-5	CASRQGETQYF	TGTGCCAGCCGACAGGGGGAGACCCAGTACTTC
NA	TRBD1	TRBV4-2	16	TRBJ1-4	CASSLPRTGGGEKLFF	TGTGCCAGCAGCCTACCTCGGACAGGAGGAGGTGAAAAACTGTTTTTT
once	TRBD1	TRBV7-9	12	TRBJ1-2	CASSGTGEGYTF	TGTGCCAGCTCTGGTACAGGGGAAGGCTACACCTTC
NA	NA	TRBV13	14	TRBJ1-6	CASSPAQYNSPLHF	TGTGCCAGCAGCCCCGCTCAATATAATTCACCCCTCCACTTT
once	NA	TRBV5-6	16	TRBJ1-6	CASTGLKWGEDSPLHF	TGTGCCAGCACGGGATTGAAATGGGGGGAAGATTCACCCCTCCACTTT
NA	TRBD1	TRBV7-2	14	TRBJ1-2	CASSVGQLSGGYTF	TGTGCCAGCAGCGTGGGACAGTTAAGTGGCGGCTACACCTTC
NA	NA	TRBV30	12	TRBJ1-5	CACRDNNQPQHF	TGTGCCTGCCGGGACAACAATCAGCCCCAGCATTTT